Presented here are 8 T cell receptor beta chains from one specimen sequenced in a study of tumor-infiltrating lymphocytes in oesophageal squamous cell carcinoma. Each CDR3 protein gets one entry after TCRdb re-called the PCR reads with MiXCR. Of around 6,200 distinct CDR3 sequences in the sample, roughly 15% were seen once. Specimen: esophageal tumor tissue. The source of these receptors is a male donor with esophageal squamous cell carcinoma.

In this sample, this clonotype turned up many times. V is TRBV24-1 and J is TRBJ2-6, with D unresolved. V lost 3 bases, J lost 2 bases, and 16 bases lay in between. The germline V gene has CDR1 KGHDR and CDR2 SFDVKD. This CDR3 comprises 18 residues. CDR3 protein: CATSDRTLSEAGANVLTF. CDR3 nucleotides: TGTGCCACCAGTGATCGTACCCTATCGGAAGCTGGGGCCAACGTCCTGACTTTC.

This clonotype rates as medium-sized (0.01 to 0.1%). The genes are TRBV6-1 and TRBJ1-6; D unclear. From germline, CDR1 is MNHNS and CDR2 SASEGT. With 5 bases removed from V and 13 bases from J, the gap between germline ends came to 27 bases. This CDR3 is built from 17 residues. CDR3 in amino acids: CASSPQDGPDWVGPLHF. The CDR3 DNA reads as TGTGCCAGCAGTCCACAAGACGGACCCGACTGGGTAGGCCCCCTCCACTTT.

This clonotype has just a few counts. The chain carries TRBV4-1 and TRBJ2-3; D call uncertain. The CDR3 loop spans 14 amino acids. Trimming left V 0 bases short and J 1 base short, with 5 bases between. Germline CDR1 reads MGHRA; CDR2 reads YSYEKL. DNA of the CDR3: TGCGCCAGCAGCCAAGATCCGGGCACAGATACGCAGTATTTT. Residues: CASSQDPGTDTQYF.

This clonotype has at least ten counts. Just one base apart from a much larger clone, this may be a read error. The rearrangement joins TRBV6-1 to TRBJ2-4, with TRBD2 matching over 13 bases. There are 15 residues in the CDR3. In germline, CDR1 is MNHNS, CDR2 SASEGT. Trimming cost V 6 bases and J 13 bases; bases outside gene matches: 12. The CDR3 DNA sequence: TGTGCCAGCAGCAAAAGACTAGCGGGGGGCAATGAGCAGTACTTC. Translated, it gives CASSKRLAGGNEQYF.

There are many counts of this clonotype. The V gene is TRBV6-1, the J gene TRBJ1-2, with D maybe TRBD1 (5 bases). V was cut by 6 bases and J by 5 bases, with 7 bases left in between. The CDR3 extends over 11 amino acids. From germline, CDR1 is MNHNS and CDR2 SASEGT. The CDR3 spells CASSQGYGYTF. CDR3 coding DNA: TGTGCCAGCAGCCAGGGTTATGGCTACACCTTC.

This clonotype was recorded many times. The chain couples TRBV19 to TRBJ2-1; 10 bases are shared with TRBD1. The CDR3 loop spans 14 amino acids. Germline V CDR1 and CDR2: LNHDA, SQIVND (reference sequence). V shed 5 bases, J shed 8 bases, and the junction held 6 bases outside the gene matches. Here the CDR3 DNA reads TGTGCCAGTAGTTGGACAGGGGGTACATATGAGCAGTTCTTC. Protein product: CASSWTGGTYEQFF.

This clonotype is termed large. The rearrangement links TRBV7-3 to TRBJ2-3; TRBD2 matches at 8 bases. The germline CDR1 and CDR2 sequences are SGHTA and FQGTGA. V lost 5 bases to trimming and J lost 10 bases; unmatched junction nucleotides: 2. The CDR3 runs 11 residues. The CDR3 bases are TGTGCCAGCAGCCCGGGGGGGCCGCAGTATTTT. Its translation: CASSPGGPQYF.

The sample holds many counts of this clonotype. The junction departs from the called germline gene at one end, perhaps through a read error. This sequence joins TRBV2 and TRBJ2-7, with TRBD1 matching over 8 bases. The germline CDR1 and CDR2 sequences are SNHLY and FYNNEI. This CDR3 comprises 14 residues. This chain's CDR3 is CASSSDRVSSPLHF. CDR3 in DNA: TGTGCCAGCAGTTCGGACAGGGTATCTTCACCCCTCCACTTC.